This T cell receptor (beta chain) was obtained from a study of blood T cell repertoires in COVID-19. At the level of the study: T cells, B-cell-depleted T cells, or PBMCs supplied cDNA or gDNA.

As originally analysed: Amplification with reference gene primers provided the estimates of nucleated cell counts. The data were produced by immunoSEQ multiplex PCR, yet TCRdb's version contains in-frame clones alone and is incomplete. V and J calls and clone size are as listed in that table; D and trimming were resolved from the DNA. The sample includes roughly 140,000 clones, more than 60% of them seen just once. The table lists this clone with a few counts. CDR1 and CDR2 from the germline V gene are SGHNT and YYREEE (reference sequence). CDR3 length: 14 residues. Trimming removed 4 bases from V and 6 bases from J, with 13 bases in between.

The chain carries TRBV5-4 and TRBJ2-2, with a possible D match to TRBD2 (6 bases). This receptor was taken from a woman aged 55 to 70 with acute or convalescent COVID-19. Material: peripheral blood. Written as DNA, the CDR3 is TGTGCCAGCAGCGCCTTTTGGGGGGCCGGGGAGCTGTTTTTT. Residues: CASSAFWGAGELFF.